Here is one T cell receptor (beta chain) with its context. This sample is drawn from a study of OX40 agonist ivuxolimab in advanced cancers. Sequenced by immunoSEQ multiplex PCR; TCRdb stores in-frame clones only, minus some. The table lists under 45,000 clones, around 80% of them singletons. CDR3 length: 14 amino acids. V lost 2 bases and J 3 bases, leaving 11 bases between the germline ends. Germline V CDR1 and CDR2: SGDLS, YYNGEE. The clonotype was recovered from an adult with an advanced solid tumor such as melanoma, head and neck, liver or kidney cancer. This sample comprised CD4+ or CD8+ T cells sorted from blood, obtained in a trial of the OX40 agonist ivuxolimab. The chain uses TRBV9 and TRBJ1-1; D not certain. CDR3 protein: CASSVTGDDTEAFF. The CDR3 coding sequence is TGTGCCAGCAGCGTGACGGGAGATGACACTGAAGCTTTCTTT.